The 31 T cell receptor beta chains given below trace back to one sample, sequenced in a study of Ad26.COV2.S vaccination and SARS-CoV-2 variants. Sequencing was performed with immunoSEQ multiplex PCR; in TCRdb, only in-frame clones are kept and a portion is missing. Of a few hundred thousand clones in the sample, 92% were seen once. Regarding treatment: roughly 18 received Ad26.COV2.S at low or high dose, single or two shots; about 5 received placebo; per-sample allocation not given. Samples were taken on day 63 after the first vaccine or placebo injection. The specimen comprised peripheral blood, sampled in a trial of Ad26.COV2.S vaccine versus placebo. The receptors were gathered from a person aged 18-65 years who received the Ad26.COV2.S COVID-19 vaccine or a placebo.

The chain carries TRBV11-2 and TRBJ2-2; TRBD2 might be the D (5 bases). Germline assignment: CDR1 SGHAT and CDR2 FQNNGV. V lost 3 bases to trimming and J lost 3 bases, with 14 bases between them. The CDR3 consists of 16 residues. CDR3 DNA sequence: TGTGCCAGCAGCTTTATTTCGGGGTGGTACACCGGGGAGCTGTTTTTT. As protein: CASSFISGWYTGELFF. Looking up the rest from reference TRBV11-2 and TRBJ2-2 gives the full variable domain: EAGVAQSPRYKIIEKRQSVAFWCNPISGHATLYWYQQILGQGPKLLIQFQNNGVVDDSQLPKDRFSAERLKGVDSTLKIQPAKLEDSAVYLCASSFISGWYTGELFFGEGSRLTVL.

The chain links TRBV18 to TRBJ2-2; no clear D gene. The CDR3 runs to 13 residues. From germline, CDR1 is KGHSH and CDR2 LQKENI. V was shortened by 3 bases and J by 4 bases, with 6 bases between the two germline ends. Here the CDR3 DNA reads TGTGCCAGCTCACCCGCGGTCACCGGGGAGCTGTTTTTT. Its translation is CASSPAVTGELFF.

Concerning this clone: A read error is possible here, since a much larger clone lies one base away. The sample contains more than one DNA sequence encoding this CDR3. J is TRBJ1-5 and V is TRBV18; D unresolved. Germline-derived CDR1 and CDR2 are KGHSH and LQKENI. The V end lost 2 bases, the J end lost 0 bases, and 5 bases lay between the germline ends. The CDR3 is 14 residues long. CDR3: CASSPGNSNQPQHF. Written as DNA, the CDR3 is TGTGCCAGCTCACCAGGGAATAGCAATCAGCCCCAGCATTTT.

This chain joins TRBV10-3 and TRBJ1-5; 12 bases match TRBD1. V lost 5 bases, J lost 4 bases, and 3 bases stayed unmatched. The length of the CDR3 is 15 residues. Germline assignment: CDR1 ENHRY and CDR2 SYGVKD. CDR3 residues: CAISWGQGANQPQHF. In DNA, the CDR3 is TGTGCCATCAGTTGGGGACAGGGGGCGAATCAGCCCCAGCATTTT.

The chain couples TRBV11-2 to TRBJ1-2; a weak D match, TRBD1 (5 bases). Germline assignment: CDR1 SGHAT and CDR2 FQNNGV. The CDR3 has 14 residues. Trimming left V 3 bases short and J 3 bases short, with 11 bases between. CDR3 nucleotide sequence: TGTGCCAGCAGCTTGCTTGGAGGGGACTATGGCTACACCTTC. This codes for CASSLLGGDYGYTF.

The genes are TRBV19 and TRBJ1-1; D remains ambiguous. V lost 2 bases to trimming and J lost 0 bases, with 7 bases between them. The V gene's germline CDR1 is LNHDA and CDR2 SQIVND (reference sequence). The CDR3 sequence is 14 residues long. CDR3 nucleotide sequence: TGTGCCAGTAGTATAAACGCCCTGAACACTGAAGCTTTCTTT. This sequence encodes CASSINALNTEAFF.

The chain links TRBV28 to TRBJ1-2; D gene uncertain. CDR3 length equals 13 residues. Germline CDR1 is MDHEN and CDR2 is SYDVKM. Trimming stripped 6 bases from V and 8 bases from J, with 16 bases between. The CDR3 DNA is TGTGCCAGCAGCCAAGCCGCGGGTTGGGGCTACACCTTC. Translation gives CASSQAAGWGYTF.

The chain employs TRBV5-6 and TRBJ1-1; unclear D gene. The CDR3 contains 15 residues. Trimming cost V 3 bases and J 1 base, with 13 bases left between them. The germline gives CDR1 SGHDT, CDR2 YYEEEE. CDR3 coding DNA: TGTGCCAGCAGCTCATTCCCCCTACAGAACACTGAAGCTTTCTTT. It translates to CASSSFPLQNTEAFF.

This clone has only one observation. V usage is TRBV6-5 and J usage is TRBJ2-1; a possible D gene is TRBD2 (5 bases). Between the trimmed V and J ends, which lost 4 bases and 4 bases, there was a span of 11 bases. The length of the CDR3 is 14 residues. Looked up from germline, CDR1 is MNHEY and CDR2 is SVGAGI. Here the CDR3 DNA reads TGTGCCAGCAGTTTCGGGGAGTCTTACAATGAGCAGTTCTTC. It codes for CASSFGESYNEQFF.

This chain links TRBV6-4 with TRBJ2-5, with D perhaps matching TRBD2 (6 bases). Trimming stripped 6 bases from V and 5 bases from J, with 19 bases between. Germline-derived CDR1 and CDR2 are MRHNA and SNTAGT. This CDR3 has 15 amino acids. CDR3: CASSAGRTVVETQYF. The CDR3, as DNA: TGTGCCAGCAGCGCAGGGAGGACCGTGGTGGAGACCCAGTACTTC.

This chain links TRBV9 with TRBJ2-1; D ambiguous. The V gene's germline CDR1 is SGDLS and CDR2 YYNGEE. V was pared by 0 bases and J by 4 bases, with 11 bases between. This CDR3 has 15 residues. CDR3 amino acids: CASSVAPLGYNEQFF. CDR3 bases: TGTGCCAGCAGCGTAGCACCTCTCGGGTACAATGAGCAGTTCTTC.

V is TRBV6-1 and J is TRBJ1-4; D is perhaps TRBD1 (6 bases). CDR1 and CDR2 from the germline V gene are MNHNS and SASEGT. CDR3 length: 15 amino acids. Trimming removed 2 bases from V and 7 bases from J, with 14 bases in between. CDR3 loop: CASSESIGGGEKLFF. The CDR3 DNA follows: TGTGCCAGCAGTGAAAGTATAGGGGGAGGTGAAAAACTGTTTTTT.

Remarks on this clone: At one of its ends the junction is not consistent with the germline gene, which may arise from a read error. The CDR3 is CASRLPGPVSF. CDR3 nucleotides: TGTGCCAGCAGGCTTCCGGGCCCGGTCTCATTC. The chain has TRBV6-5 and TRBJ1-2, with D hard to call. Germline CDR1 and CDR2: MNHEY and SVGAGI. The CDR3 runs to 11 residues.

The chain carries TRBV6-2 or TRBV6-3 and TRBJ2-4; D uncertain. CDR1 and CDR2 from the germline V gene are MNHEY and SVGEGT. CDR3 length equals 10 residues. Between the trimmed V and J ends, which lost 6 bases and 14 bases, there was a span of 11 bases. CDR3 region: CASSRPREYF. In nucleotides, the CDR3 is TGTGCCAGCAGCAGACCGAGAGAGTACTTC.

This clone appeared a few times. The chain is built from TRBV19 and TRBJ1-3; D perhaps matches TRBD1 (5 bases). Germline V CDR1 and CDR2: LNHDA, SQIVND (reference sequence). With 1 base removed from V and 0 bases from J, the gap between germline ends came to 7 bases. The CDR3 consists of 15 residues. CDR3 bases: TGTGCCAGTAGTATAGTCGACAGCTCTGGAAACACCATATATTTT. Amino acids: CASSIVDSSGNTIYF.

This clone has more than one count but fewer than ten. The identical CDR3 is also encoded by other nucleotide sequences in the sample. The V gene is TRBV5-4, the J gene TRBJ2-7; no definite D call. Germline V CDR1 and CDR2: SGHNT, YYREEE (reference sequence). The CDR3 consists of 12 residues. The germline V and J ends were trimmed by 0 bases and 4 bases, with 5 bases remaining between them. CDR3 region: CASSLGAYEQYF. The CDR3 nucleotides are TGTGCCAGCAGCTTGGGAGCGTACGAGCAGTACTTC.

The chain links TRBV6-5 to TRBJ1-1; D is ambiguous. CDR1 and CDR2 from the germline V gene are MNHEY and SVGAGI. CDR3 length: 13 residues. Trimming removed 7 bases at V and 0 bases at J, with 9 bases between. The CDR3 DNA reads as TGTGCCAGCAAGGAGGGTATGAACACTGAAGCTTTCTTT. As protein: CASKEGMNTEAFF.

V gene TRBV5-1 combines with J gene TRBJ2-6, with TRBD1 identical over 9 bases. Germline assignment: CDR1 SGHRS and CDR2 YFSETQ. Germline trimming cut 4 bases from V and 0 bases from J; bases unmatched to any gene: 8. There are 18 residues in the CDR3. CDR3: CASSGGDRAISGANVLTF. The CDR3, as DNA: TGCGCCAGCAGCGGAGGGGACAGGGCCATCTCTGGGGCCAACGTCCTGACTTTC.

The DNA of the CDR3 is TGTGCCAGCAGCCTGGGACTCATTCAGTACTTC. This codes for CASSLGLIQYF. The chain couples TRBV6-5 to TRBJ2-4; maybe TRBD2 (6 bases). The germline CDR1 and CDR2 sequences are MNHEY and SVGAGI. The V gene lost 6 bases and the J gene lost 9 bases, with 9 bases spanning the gap. The CDR3 sequence is 11 residues long.

This clone came up a few times. The chain carries TRBV14 and TRBJ1-1; 8 nucleotides agree with TRBD1. Germline values: CDR1 SGHDN, CDR2 FVKESK. Trimming cost V 4 bases and J 4 bases; bases outside gene matches: 14. The CDR3 has 17 amino acids. CDR3 coding DNA: TGTGCCAGCAGCCTTAAGCAGGGGGCGCAAGGACGCACTGAAGCTTTCTTT. It translates to CASSLKQGAQGRTEAFF.

The rearrangement uses TRBV28 and TRBJ2-7; no clear D gene. The CDR3 covers 13 residues. CDR1 is MDHEN, CDR2 SYDVKM, per germline. Trimming pared 6 bases from V and 4 bases from J, leaving 13 bases between. CDR3 loop: CASSRPTFYEQYF. Written as DNA, the CDR3 is TGTGCCAGCAGCCGACCGACCTTTTACGAGCAGTACTTC.

The chain has TRBV11-2 and TRBJ2-5; 8 nucleotides agree with TRBD2. The CDR3 runs 15 residues. The germline V gene has CDR1 SGHAT and CDR2 FQNNGV. Trimming at V came to 2 bases and at J to 5 bases, leaving 7 bases not matched to a gene. CDR3 amino acids: CASSLKAGGWETQYF. Here the CDR3 DNA reads TGTGCCAGCAGCTTAAAGGCGGGGGGCTGGGAGACCCAGTACTTC.

This sequence joins TRBV10-3 and TRBJ1-1; tentatively, D is TRBD1 (6 bases). Trimming stripped 9 bases from V and 4 bases from J, with 15 bases between. The germline V gene has CDR1 ENHRY and CDR2 SYGVKD. The CDR3 totals 13 residues. The CDR3 loop is CAIRGGGSTEAFF. As DNA, the CDR3 is TGTGCCATTAGGGGGGGTGGGAGCACTGAAGCTTTCTTT.

The V call is TRBV4-3, the J call TRBJ2-7; TRBD1 aligns across 8 bases. Germline trimming cut 2 bases from V and 6 bases from J; bases unmatched to any gene: 9. The CDR3 consists of 15 residues. Germline-derived CDR1 and CDR2 are LGHNA and YSLEER. In DNA, the CDR3 is TGCGCCAGCAGCCAATCCGGGACAGGTTGGGCCGAGCAGTACTTC. It is translated as CASSQSGTGWAEQYF.

The CDR3 loop is CSAGTTRFEYF. CDR3 nucleotides: TGCAGTGCTGGGACTACTCGATTCGAGTACTTC. This sequence joins TRBV20-1 and TRBJ2-5, with 7 positions matching TRBD2. This CDR3 has 11 residues. V trimming: 5 bases; J trimming: 12 bases; junction bases outside the gene matches: 9. CDR1 is DFQATT, CDR2 SNEGSKA, per germline (reference sequence).

J is TRBJ2-1 and V is TRBV4-1; TRBD2 matches at 8 bases. With 4 bases clipped from V and 1 base from J, the junction kept 12 bases outside the gene matches. Per germline, CDR1 MGHRA and CDR2 YSYEKL. The CDR3 totals 18 residues. CDR3 residues: CASSPSLLAALSYNEQFF. The CDR3 DNA reads as TGCGCCAGCAGCCCCTCCCTACTAGCGGCCTTATCCTACAATGAGCAGTTCTTC.

The V and J genes are TRBV25-1 and TRBJ1-4, with TRBD1 as a possible D gene (5 bases). Germline lookup yields CDR1 MGHDK and CDR2 SYGVNS. The CDR3 totals 12 residues. The V and J ends lost 3 bases and 6 bases respectively, with 5 bases between them. This chain's CDR3 is CASSEGDEKLFF. The CDR3 DNA sequence: TGTGCCAGCAGTGAGGGGGATGAAAAACTGTTTTTT. The entire variable domain, with the rest obtained from reference TRBV25-1 and TRBJ1-4, is as follows: EADIYQTPRYLVIGTGKKITLECSQTMGHDKMYWYQQDPGMELHLIHYSYGVNSTEKGDLSSESTVSRIRTEHFPLTLESARPSHTSQYLCASSEGDEKLFFGSGTQLSVL.

V and J are TRBV7-8 and TRBJ1-6; D might be TRBD1 (5 bases). The CDR3 consists of 19 residues. Trimming cost V 1 base and J 5 bases, with 21 bases left between them. Germline CDR1 reads SGHVS; CDR2 reads FQNEAQ. The CDR3 loop is CASSLEDLKTRDDNSPLHF. Here the CDR3 DNA reads TGTGCCAGCAGCTTAGAAGACCTAAAGACTCGGGACGATAATTCACCCCTCCACTTT.

V and J are TRBV14 and TRBJ2-3, with 8 positions matching TRBD2. The CDR3 spans 17 residues. Germline trimming cut 1 base from V and 5 bases from J; bases unmatched to any gene: 11. Germline CDR1 SGHDN, CDR2 FVKESK. The CDR3 sequence: CASSQVIPGGRQDTQYF. In DNA form, the CDR3 reads TGTGCCAGCAGCCAAGTAATCCCGGGGGGGCGACAAGATACGCAGTATTTT.

The genes are TRBV6-5 and TRBJ1-3; D is unresolved. This CDR3 region has 16 residues. Germline assignment: CDR1 MNHEY and CDR2 SVGAGI. V lost 0 bases and J lost 0, with 9 bases in between. CDR3 amino acids: CASSYSGRSSGNTIYF. CDR3 bases: TGTGCCAGCAGTTACTCAGGCAGGAGCTCTGGAAACACCATATATTTT.

The CDR3 is CASSLSGSTDTQYF. DNA for the CDR3: TGTGCCAGCAGCTTATCGGGGAGCACAGATACGCAGTATTTT. The V call is TRBV7-9, the J call TRBJ2-3, with D perhaps TRBD2 (5 bases). CDR1 SEHNR and CDR2 FQNEAQ come from the germline V gene (reference sequence). The CDR3 length is 14 residues. V lost 2 bases and J lost 0, with 6 bases in between. Full variable domain (missing parts from reference TRBV7-9 and TRBJ2-3): DTGVSQNPRHKITKRGQNVTFRCDPISEHNRLYWYRQTLGQGPEFLTYFQNEAQLEKSRLLSDRFSAERPKGSFSTLEIQRTEQGDSAMYLCASSLSGSTDTQYFGPGTRLTVL.